A few counts support the clone carrying this TCR beta chain. The CDR3 covers 12 residues. Germline V lookup: CDR1 GTSNPN, CDR2 SVGIG (reference sequence). V was pared by 3 bases and J by 2 bases, with 0 bases of the junction left unmatched. This entry comes from a study of blood T cells in healthy people across ages. A second PCR of roughly 7 to 11 cycles used a sample-barcoded 5' primer and a J-beta primer mix. TCRdb reprocessed the 5' RACE reads via MiXCR and lists one record per CDR3 protein. The sample contains some 760,000 distinct CDR3 sequences, 25% of which appear only once. These same records also appear under a second study, on T cells of mothers and their children. From that second work: From each mother came over 9.5 million TCR beta CDR3 reads, and from each child came around 2.7 million.

This clonotype originated in a boy aged 5 to 17 in good health. The chain employs TRBV30 and TRBJ2-5; 7 bases line up with TRBD1. The sample taken for sequencing was blood. CDR3 residues: CAWRTGQETQYF. As DNA, the CDR3 is TGTGCCTGGAGGACAGGGCAAGAGACCCAGTACTTC. Full variable domain (outside the CDR3, taken from reference TRBV30 and TRBJ2-5): SQTIHQWPATLVQPVGSPLSLECTVEGTSNPNLYWYRQAAGRGLQLLFYSVGIGQISSEVPQNLSASRPQDRQFILSSKKLLLSDSGFYLCAWRTGQETQYFGPGTRLLVL.